This TCR beta chain was sequenced in a study of OX40 agonist ivuxolimab in advanced cancers. Study observations and caveats: Averaging showed that CD8+ T cells had more expanded clones than CD4+ did.

The CDR3 consists of 13 residues. The germline CDR1 and CDR2 sequences are MNHEY and SMNVEV (reference sequence). V dropped 7 bases and J dropped 4 bases, with 13 bases sitting between them. Assay: immunoSEQ multiplex PCR; the TCRdb copy retains only in-frame clones and omits some. The top ten hold about 15% of the sample, which has tens of thousands of clones, 65% to 80% seen once. By sample share, this clone is medium-sized. Its antigen is unidentified. The sample consisted of CD4+ or CD8+ T cells sorted from blood, taken in a trial of the OX40 agonist ivuxolimab. This sequence was found in an adult with an advanced solid tumor such as melanoma, head and neck, liver or kidney cancer. The gene calls are TRBV27 and TRBJ1-2; D might be TRBD1 (6 bases). The CDR3 DNA reads TGTGCCAGCACCGGAGGGGGACGCTATGGCTACACCTTC. This encodes CASTGGGRYGYTF.